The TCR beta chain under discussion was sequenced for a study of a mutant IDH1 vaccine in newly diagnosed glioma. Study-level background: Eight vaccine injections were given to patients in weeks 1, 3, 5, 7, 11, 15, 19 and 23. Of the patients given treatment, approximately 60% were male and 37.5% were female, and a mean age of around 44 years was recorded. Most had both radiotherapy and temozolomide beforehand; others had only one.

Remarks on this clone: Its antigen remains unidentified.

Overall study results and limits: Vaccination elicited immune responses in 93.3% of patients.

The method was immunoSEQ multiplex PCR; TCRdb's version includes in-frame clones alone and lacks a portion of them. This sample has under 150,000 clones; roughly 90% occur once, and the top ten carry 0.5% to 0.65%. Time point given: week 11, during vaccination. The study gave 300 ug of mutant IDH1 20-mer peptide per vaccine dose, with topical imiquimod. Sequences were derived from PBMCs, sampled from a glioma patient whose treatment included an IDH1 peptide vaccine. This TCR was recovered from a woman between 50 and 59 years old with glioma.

For the CDR3, the DNA is TGTGCCAGCACCCGTAGGGGACAGAACTATGGCTACACCTTC. Encoded protein: CASTRRGQNYGYTF. J is TRBJ1-2 and V is TRBV28; 7 bases map to TRBD1. Germline-derived CDR1 and CDR2 are MDHEN and SYDVKM. V was clipped by 7 bases and J by 2 bases; unmatched bases: 7. The CDR3 consists of 14 residues.